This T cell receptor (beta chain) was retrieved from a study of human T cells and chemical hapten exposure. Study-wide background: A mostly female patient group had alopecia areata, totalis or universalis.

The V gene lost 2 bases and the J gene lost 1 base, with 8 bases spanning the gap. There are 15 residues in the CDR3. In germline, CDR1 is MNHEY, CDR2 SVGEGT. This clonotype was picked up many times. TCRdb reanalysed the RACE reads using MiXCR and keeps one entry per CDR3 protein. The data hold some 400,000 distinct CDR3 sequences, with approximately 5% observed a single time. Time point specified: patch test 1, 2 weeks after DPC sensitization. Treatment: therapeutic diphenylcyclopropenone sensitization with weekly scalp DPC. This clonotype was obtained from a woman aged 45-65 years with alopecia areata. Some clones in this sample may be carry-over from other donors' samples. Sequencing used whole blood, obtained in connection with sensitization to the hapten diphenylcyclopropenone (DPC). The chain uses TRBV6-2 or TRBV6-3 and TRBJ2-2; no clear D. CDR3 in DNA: TGTGCCAGCAGTTACGCGGTCCAGAACACCGGGGAGCTGTTTTTT. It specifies CASSYAVQNTGELFF.